This passage covers 25 T cell receptor beta chains from one sample sequenced in a study of a mutant IDH1 vaccine in newly diagnosed glioma. Sequencing was performed with immunoSEQ multiplex PCR; in TCRdb, only in-frame clones are kept and a portion is missing. The sample lists just under 95,000 clones, about 80% occurring once. The time point is: baseline, week 1 (first vaccination visit). Described treatment: pre-vaccination baseline after standard-of-care therapy. The specimen was PBMCs, collected from a glioma patient treated with radiotherapy, temozolomide or both. The receptor source for this set is a man aged 35-49 years with glioma.

The rearrangement links TRBV18 to TRBJ2-1; D is perhaps TRBD2 (6 bases). The CDR3 spans 16 residues. The germline gives CDR1 KGHSH, CDR2 LQKENI. V was cut by 0 bases and J by 1 base, with 10 bases left in between. CDR3 sequence reads: CASSPPLAESYNEQFF. The DNA for the CDR3 is TGTGCCAGCTCACCACCATTAGCGGAATCCTACAATGAGCAGTTCTTC. Combining the CDR3 with reference TRBV18 and TRBJ2-1 gives the whole variable domain NAGVMQNPRHLVRRRGQEARLRCSPMKGHSHVYWYRQLPEEGLKFMVYLQKENIIDESGMPKERFSAEFPKEGPSILRIQQVVRGDSAAYFCASSPPLAESYNEQFFGPGTRLTVL.

This clone has just a few counts. The V gene is TRBV18, the J gene TRBJ1-2; unclear D gene. Germline CDR1 is KGHSH and CDR2 is LQKENI. V lost 4 bases, J lost 5 bases, and 20 bases lay in between. The CDR3 extends over 16 amino acids. CDR3 bases: TGTGCCAGCTCACAGTGGCCGCGGGGAGAAGGGTATGGCTACACCTTC. This encodes CASSQWPRGEGYGYTF.

The table lists this clone with a few counts. The genes are TRBV11-3 and TRBJ2-3, with 8 bases that match TRBD2. CDR3 length equals 14 residues. Trimming took 9 bases from V and 0 from J; bases not matched to a gene: 5. Germline V lookup: CDR1 SGHNT, CDR2 YENEEA. The CDR3 here is CASFQRGSTDTQYF. CDR3 in DNA: TGTGCCAGTTTTCAGCGGGGGAGCACAGATACGCAGTATTTT.

This sequence joins TRBV30 and TRBJ2-1; the match to TRBD2 covers 8 bases. Germline CDR1 and CDR2: GTSNPN and SVGIG (reference sequence). The CDR3 totals 15 residues. The V and J ends lost 1 base and 10 bases, in that order; junction bases with no gene match: 12. In DNA, the CDR3 is TGTGCCTGGAGTGCCGTCCAAGGACTAGCTGGGGAGCAGTTCTTC. It specifies CAWSAVQGLAGEQFF.

V gene TRBV11-3 combines with J gene TRBJ2-7; 7 bases are shared with TRBD2. Germline V gene sequence: CDR1 SGHNT, CDR2 YENEEA. This CDR3 region has 15 residues. J lost 1 base, V lost 1 base, and 4 bases had no gene match. CDR3 residues: CASSLGGSGSYEQYF. The CDR3 region has the DNA TGTGCCAGCAGCTTAGGCGGGAGTGGATCCTACGAGCAGTACTTC. The complete variable domain, with remaining parts taken from reference TRBV11-3 and TRBJ2-7, reads EAGVVQSPRYKIIEKKQPVAFWCNPISGHNTLYWYLQNLGQGPELLIRYENEEAVDDSQLPKDRFSAERLKGVDSTLKIQPAELGDSAVYLCASSLGGSGSYEQYFGPGTRLTVT.

The chain uses TRBV28 and TRBJ1-3, with D possibly being TRBD1 (6 bases). Per germline, CDR1 MDHEN and CDR2 SYDVKM. This CDR3 region has 14 residues. Trimming removed 5 bases at V and 4 bases at J, with 12 bases between. CDR3 loop: CASSAAGAGNTIYF. CDR3 DNA sequence: TGTGCCAGCAGTGCCGCAGGGGCCGGAAACACCATATATTTT.

This clone has a handful of counts. V usage is TRBV7-9 and J usage is TRBJ1-1; D remains unclear. V gave up 2 bases and J gave up 4 bases, with 11 bases separating them. Germline assignment: CDR1 SEHNR and CDR2 FQNEAQ (reference sequence). The CDR3 is 14 residues long. For the CDR3, the DNA is TGTGCCAGCAGCTTATTCCACCTCGGCACTGAAGCTTTCTTT. Its translation is CASSLFHLGTEAFF.

This chain joins TRBV2 and TRBJ2-7; no reliable D call. Trimming removed 5 bases from V and 4 bases from J, with 15 bases in between. The CDR3 spans 14 residues. Germline CDR1 is SNHLY and CDR2 is FYNNEI. CDR3 nucleotides: TGTGCCAGCAGTTTCAGTGAGGCCGGTTACGAGCAGTACTTC. Its translation is CASSFSEAGYEQYF.

The CDR3 sequence is CAWSVLGRGYQPQHF. In DNA form, the CDR3 reads TGTGCCTGGAGTGTACTGGGGAGGGGCTACCAGCCCCAGCATTTT. The chain recombines TRBV30 with TRBJ1-5; possible D gene TRBD1, 5 bases. The CDR3 extends over 15 amino acids. Germline CDR1 reads GTSNPN; CDR2 reads SVGIG (reference sequence). The ends were cut back, 0 bases at V and 7 bases at J, with 16 bases in the middle.

The chain couples TRBV7-9 to TRBJ2-5; either TRBD1 or TRBD2 may supply D (6 bases each). This CDR3 comprises 14 residues. Germline V gene sequence: CDR1 SEHNR, CDR2 FQNEAQ (reference sequence). V lost 8 bases and J 1 base, leaving 14 bases between the germline ends. CDR3 protein: CASQSRGGQETQYF. As DNA, the CDR3 is TGTGCCAGCCAGAGCAGGGGAGGCCAAGAGACCCAGTACTTC.

The chain carries TRBV5-1 and TRBJ2-5, with D possibly TRBD1 on 5 matching bases. V lost 4 bases, J lost 5 bases, and 21 bases lay in between. CDR3 size: 16 residues. Germline V gives CDR1 SGHRS, CDR2 YFSETQ. The CDR3 DNA reads as TGCGCCAGCAGCGCCAACCCGAGGACCCCAGGGGAGACCCAGTACTTC. It codes for CASSANPRTPGETQYF.

The chain uses TRBV6-5 and TRBJ2-7; unclear D gene. CDR1 is MNHEY, CDR2 SVGAGI, per germline. V lost 7 bases and J 2 bases, leaving 6 bases between the germline ends. This CDR3 is 11 amino acids long. CDR3 protein: CASMTPYEQYF. As DNA, the CDR3 is TGTGCCAGCATGACCCCCTACGAGCAGTACTTC.

The genes are TRBV5-6 and TRBJ2-5, with TRBD1 identical over 10 bases. Germline V CDR1 and CDR2: SGHDT, YYEEEE. Trimming cost V 5 bases and J 3 bases; bases outside gene matches: 7. This CDR3 is 15 amino acids long. DNA of the CDR3: TGTGCCAGCAGTGTTGCCGGGACAGGGGAAGAGACCCAGTACTTC. It codes for CASSVAGTGEETQYF.

As for this clone: Compared with germline, one end of the junction differs, possibly owing to a read error. The CDR3 DNA is TGTGCTAGCAGCCAAGCTTTGGGGCGCCGGGAGACCCAGTACTTC. Translating gives CASSQALGRRETQYF. This chain uses TRBV7-7 with TRBJ2-5; possibly TRBD1 for D (5 bases). The CDR3 spans 15 residues. Germline-derived CDR1 and CDR2 are SSHAT and FNYEAQ (reference sequence).

The CDR3 coding sequence is TGTGCCAGCAGTCTCGGACTAGCGGGAGGGCCAAACCAAGAGACCCAGTACTTC. Translation: CASSLGLAGGPNQETQYF. The chain combines TRBV7-6 with TRBJ2-5, with 15 bases lining up with TRBD2. The J segment lost 0 bases and the V segment lost 6 bases, leaving 8 bases of the junction unmatched. The CDR3 is 18 residues long. Germline assignment: CDR1 SGHVS and CDR2 FNYEAQ.

To note about this clone: This sample includes further DNA sequences coding for the same CDR3. The chain combines TRBV6-5 with TRBJ1-2, with a tentative D call TRBD1 (6 bases). The V end was cut by 0 bases, the J end by 6 bases, with 11 bases between. The CDR3 loop spans 14 amino acids. Looked up from germline, CDR1 is MNHEY and CDR2 is SVGAGI. Written as DNA, the CDR3 is TGTGCCAGCAGTTACTCTAGGCAGGGGCATGGCTACACCTTC. Its protein product is CASSYSRQGHGYTF.

J is TRBJ2-7 and V is TRBV5-6, with TRBD1 matching 7 bases. The germline V gene encodes CDR1 SGHDT and CDR2 YYEEEE. This CDR3 has 16 amino acids. Trimming removed 0 bases from V and 1 base from J; junction bases left unmatched: 7. CDR3 sequence: CASSLGWTGVSYEQYF. For the CDR3, the DNA is TGTGCCAGCAGCTTGGGATGGACAGGAGTTTCCTACGAGCAGTACTTC.

J is TRBJ1-2 and V is TRBV19; D call uncertain. Germline V gene sequence: CDR1 LNHDA, CDR2 SQIVND (reference sequence). V lost 4 bases and J lost 4, with 10 bases in between. The CDR3 runs to 13 residues. The CDR3 region has the DNA TGTGCCAGTAGTACCCCGGACCGCTATGGCTACACCTTC. This encodes CASSTPDRYGYTF.

The genes are TRBV7-8 and TRBJ2-5, with 8 positions matching TRBD2. The CDR3 consists of 17 residues. Germline CDR1 SGHVS, CDR2 FQNEAQ. The trim removed 4 bases at V and 7 bases at J, leaving 17 bases unmatched. The CDR3 DNA follows: TGTGCCAGCAGCTCCCAAGGGGGGGGACTAGAATTGGTGACCCAGTACTTC. It codes for CASSSQGGGLELVTQYF.

This chain links TRBV30 with TRBJ2-1; 7 bases fit TRBD1. CDR3 length: 15 amino acids. Germline CDR1 reads GTSNPN; CDR2 reads SVGIG (reference sequence). V was clipped by 2 bases and J by 3 bases; unmatched bases: 7. CDR3 in amino acids: CAWSKGAEGYNEQFF. In DNA form, the CDR3 reads TGTGCCTGGAGTAAGGGGGCGGAAGGCTACAATGAGCAGTTCTTC.

This chain connects TRBV15 to TRBJ2-5, with 10 bases identical to TRBD2. CDR3 length equals 14 residues. The V and J ends lost 7 bases and 3 bases, in that order; junction bases with no gene match: 5. The germline gives CDR1 LNHNV, CDR2 YYDKDF (reference sequence). The CDR3 sequence is CATTRGLAEETQYF. The CDR3 nucleotides read TGTGCCACCACCCGTGGACTAGCGGAAGAGACCCAGTACTTC.

This rearrangement joins TRBV19 to TRBJ2-7; 10 bases agree with TRBD2. The CDR3 runs 17 residues. CDR1 and CDR2 (germline): LNHDA, SQIVND (reference sequence). Trimming took 3 bases from V and 6 from J; bases not matched to a gene: 14. The CDR3 DNA sequence: TGTGCCAGTAGTATTGGTCTAGCGGGGGCCATTCGGGCCGAGCAGTACTTC. Protein product: CASSIGLAGAIRAEQYF.

The chain is built from TRBV7-8 and TRBJ2-5; possibly TRBD1 for D (5 bases). V lost 0 bases and J 1 base, leaving 6 bases between the germline ends. CDR1 SGHVS and CDR2 FQNEAQ come from the germline V gene. This CDR3 spans 14 amino acids. Here the CDR3 DNA reads TGTGCCAGCAGCTTAGCGCAGGGCCAAGAGACCCAGTACTTC. This translates into CASSLAQGQETQYF.

CDR3 coding DNA: TGTGCCAGCAGCGGCAGGGACCGTGTCACTGAAGCTTTCTTT. Amino acid sequence: CASSGRDRVTEAFF. The V gene is TRBV5-5, the J gene TRBJ1-1; TRBD1 might be the D (5 bases). This CDR3 is 14 amino acids long. The V end lost 4 bases, the J end lost 4 bases, and 14 bases lay between the germline ends. Germline CDR1 SGHKS, CDR2 YYEKEE (reference sequence).

The chain employs TRBV9 and TRBJ1-2; no clear D gene. V lost 5 bases and J lost 3, with 8 bases in between. The CDR3 is 12 amino acids. CDR1 is SGDLS and CDR2 is YYNGEE in the germline V gene. The CDR3, as DNA: TGTGCCAGCAGGGTCCCAGACTATGGCTACACCTTC. Its protein is CASRVPDYGYTF.